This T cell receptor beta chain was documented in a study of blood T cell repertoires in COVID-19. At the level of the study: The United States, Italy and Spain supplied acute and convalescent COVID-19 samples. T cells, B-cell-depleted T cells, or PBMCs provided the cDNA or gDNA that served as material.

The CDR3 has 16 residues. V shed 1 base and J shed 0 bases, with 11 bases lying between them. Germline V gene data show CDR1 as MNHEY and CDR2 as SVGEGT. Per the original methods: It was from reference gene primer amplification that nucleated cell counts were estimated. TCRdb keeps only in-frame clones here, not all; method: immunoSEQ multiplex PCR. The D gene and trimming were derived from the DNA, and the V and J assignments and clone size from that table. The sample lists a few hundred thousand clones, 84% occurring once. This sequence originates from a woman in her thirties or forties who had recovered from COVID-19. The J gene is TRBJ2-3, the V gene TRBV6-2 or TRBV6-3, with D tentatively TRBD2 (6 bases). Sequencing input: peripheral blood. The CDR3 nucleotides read TGTGCCAGCAGTTACTTCGCGGGGACTAGCACAGATACGCAGTATTTT. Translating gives CASSYFAGTSTDTQYF.